Here is one T cell receptor beta chain with its context. Unique molecular identifiers were used in preparing the TCRbeta library. Via MiXCR, TCRdb re-called the PCR reads, giving one row per CDR3 protein. The data hold 250,000 to 350,000 distinct CDR3 sequences, with 9.9% observed a single time. The CDR3 has 16 amino acids. Germline CDR1 and CDR2: SGHDN and FVKESK. V lost 4 bases, J lost 8 bases, and 12 bases stayed unmatched. The data originate from a study of T-cell reconstitution after alpha-beta-depleted transplantation in children. The V and J genes are TRBV14 and TRBJ2-1; 9 positions agree with TRBD2. This receptor was identified in a human donor who donated a stem cell graft to a child with SCID. Sequenced here: PBMCs from the stem cell graft donor, sampled from the stem cell graft. The CDR3 DNA reads as TGTGCCAGCAGCCCAGTGCTAGCGGGGTTTAACGATGAGCAGTTCTTC. Translation: CASSPVLAGFNDEQFF.